The 32 T cell receptor beta chains below come from one sample, sequenced in a study of early stage breast cancer tumors. Libraries were prepared by immunoSEQ multiplex PCR; TCRdb keeps only in-frame clonotypes and omits some of them. In the table there are some 47,000 clones, approximately 80% of which are singletons. The sample was blood. The receptors were sampled from a person in their fifties or sixties with breast cancer.

The chain is built from TRBV7-2 and TRBJ2-2; a weak D match, TRBD1 (6 bases). Germline V gene sequence: CDR1 SGHTA, CDR2 FQGNSA. There are 17 residues in the CDR3. The V and J ends lost 5 bases and 1 base respectively, with 17 bases between them. DNA for the CDR3: TGTGCCAGCAGCCGTGCAGGGGCCGCAAGGAACACCGGGGAGCTGTTTTTT. Amino acids: CASSRAGAARNTGELFF.

The V gene is TRBV5-1, the J gene TRBJ1-1; 7 positions match TRBD1. The CDR3 is 14 residues long. The J segment lost 5 bases and the V segment lost 4 bases, leaving 8 bases of the junction unmatched. Germline-derived CDR1 and CDR2 are SGHRS and YFSETQ. CDR3 bases: TGCGCCAGCAGCCTCCCCAGGGGGGGTACTGAAGCTTTCTTT. This sequence encodes CASSLPRGGTEAFF.

The V gene is TRBV4-3, the J gene TRBJ2-2; perhaps TRBD2 as D (6 bases). Looked up from germline, CDR1 is LGHNA and CDR2 is YSLEER. This CDR3 comprises 16 residues. V was trimmed by 0 bases and J by 5 bases, leaving 13 bases between them. In DNA, the CDR3 is TGCGCCAGCAGCCAAGAGTCGTCGGGGAGGACCGGGGAGCTGTTTTTT. Residues: CASSQESSGRTGELFF.

Of note for this clone: The sample holds other DNA sequences that translate to the same CDR3. The J gene is TRBJ2-5, the V gene TRBV29-1, with 8 bases identical to TRBD1. CDR3 length: 12 amino acids. V shed 6 bases, J shed 2 bases, and the junction held 2 bases outside the gene matches. From germline, CDR1 is SQVTM and CDR2 ANQGSEA. As DNA, the CDR3 is TGCAGCGTAAGGACAGGGCAAGAGACCCAGTACTTC. Translated, it gives CSVRTGQETQYF.

CDR3 sequence reads: CASSDVVADTQYF. DNA of the CDR3: TGTGCCAGCAGTGACGTGGTCGCAGATACGCAGTATTTT. The chain links TRBV7-8 to TRBJ2-3; D remains unclear. CDR1 and CDR2 (germline): SGHVS, FQNEAQ. V lost 6 bases and J lost 4, with 11 bases in between. The CDR3 is 13 amino acids.

The chain employs TRBV27 and TRBJ2-4; no reliable D call. There are 15 residues in the CDR3. With 6 bases removed from V and 0 bases from J, the gap between germline ends came to 12 bases. Germline V gene data show CDR1 as MNHEY and CDR2 as SMNVEV (reference sequence). The CDR3 DNA reads TGTGCCAGCAGCGAAACAGATCTAGCCAAAAACATTCAGTACTTC. This translates into CASSETDLAKNIQYF.

The rearrangement joins TRBV11-2 to TRBJ2-2, with 9 nucleotides matching TRBD1. The junction had 8 bases not matched to a gene; V was cut back by 6 bases and J by 6 bases. CDR1 and CDR2 (germline): SGHAT, FQNNGV. The CDR3 totals 15 residues. The DNA of the CDR3 is TGTGCCAGCAGGCTAGGACAGGGGTCCGCCGGGGAGCTGTTTTTT. Translating it yields CASRLGQGSAGELFF.

This clone was observed a few times. The chain joins TRBV7-9 to TRBJ1-5, with unresolved D. The CDR3 contains 15 residues. Germline lookup yields CDR1 SEHNR and CDR2 FQNEAQ (reference sequence). V lost 0 bases and J 5 bases, leaving 11 bases between the germline ends. The chain's CDR3 is CASSLAAFGDQPQHF. CDR3 bases: TGTGCCAGCAGCTTAGCGGCGTTTGGCGATCAGCCCCAGCATTTT.

Worth noting for this clone: Compared with germline, one end of the junction differs, possibly owing to a read error. The chain combines TRBV6-5 with TRBJ2-5; no firm D call. CDR1 is MNHEY, CDR2 SVGAGI, per germline. This CDR3 contains 14 residues. Here the CDR3 reads CASSYRLTEEAQYF. CDR3 sequence (DNA): TGTGCCAGCAGTTATAGGCTAACCGAAGAGGCCCAGTACTTC.

The chain is built from TRBV2 and TRBJ1-3; TRBD1 might be the D (6 bases). There are 17 residues in the CDR3. From germline, CDR1 is SNHLY and CDR2 FYNNEI. Trimming removed 5 bases from V and 4 bases from J, with 21 bases in between. The CDR3 coding sequence is TGTGCCAGCAGTAGGAGGGGGGAGGTTGCTTACGGAAACACCATATATTTT. Translation gives CASSRRGEVAYGNTIYF.

With respect to this clone: A junction end diverges from the germline sequence, so it may reflect a read error. The J gene is TRBJ2-7, the V gene TRBV5-8, with a tentative D call TRBD2 (6 bases). Germline V gene data show CDR1 as SGHTS and CDR2 as YDEGEE. The CDR3 runs 14 residues. Here the CDR3 reads CASSLGTGGRSRDF. The CDR3 DNA reads TGTGCCAGCAGCCTCGGGACTGGGGGAAGGAGTAGGGACTTC.

The V gene is TRBV7-2, the J gene TRBJ1-1; D is unclear. CDR1 is SGHTA and CDR2 is FQGNSA in the germline V gene. The germline V and J ends were trimmed by 1 base and 3 bases, with 9 bases remaining between them. The CDR3 spans 14 residues. DNA for the CDR3: TGTGCCAGCAGCTTAGGTCAGGACGACACTGAAGCTTTCTTT. Encoded protein: CASSLGQDDTEAFF. Full variable domain (rest looked up from reference TRBV7-2 and TRBJ1-1): GAGVSQSPSNKVTEKGKDVELRCDPISGHTALYWYRQSLGQGLEFLIYFQGNSAPDKSGLPSDRFSAERTGGSVSTLTIQRTQQEDSAVYLCASSLGQDDTEAFFGQGTRLTVV.

The V gene is TRBV9, the J gene TRBJ1-2, with D possibly matching TRBD1 (5 bases). This CDR3 has 15 amino acids. Trimming cost V 4 bases and J 2 bases, with 15 bases left between them. The germline V gene has CDR1 SGDLS and CDR2 YYNGEE. The CDR3 region is CASSFQTVGNYGYTF. As DNA, the CDR3 is TGTGCCAGCAGCTTCCAGACAGTAGGCAACTATGGCTACACCTTC.

This chain uses TRBV4-3 with TRBJ1-1, with D possibly TRBD1 on 5 matching bases. Germline CDR1 and CDR2: LGHNA and YSLEER. Trimming took off 0 bases at V and 5 bases at J, with 10 bases between the two ends. The CDR3 consists of 14 residues. The CDR3 DNA reads as TGCGCCAGCAGCCAAGACAGGGTAGAAACTGAAGCTTTCTTT. It codes for CASSQDRVETEAFF.

The V call is TRBV5-6, the J call TRBJ2-3; possibly TRBD2 for D (6 bases). This CDR3 comprises 16 residues. V was trimmed by 4 bases and J by 6 bases, leaving 21 bases between them. In germline, CDR1 is SGHDT, CDR2 YYEEEE. The CDR3 here is CASSPKLAGSADTQYF. The CDR3 DNA is TGTGCCAGCAGCCCTAAACTAGCCGGATCGGCGGATACGCAGTATTTT.

The CDR3 sequence: CASRGLAANEQFF. CDR3 in DNA: TGTGCCAGCAGGGGACTAGCTGCCAATGAGCAGTTCTTC. The rearrangement joins TRBV27 to TRBJ2-1, with 9 bases identical to TRBD2. V lost 6 bases, J lost 6 bases, and 3 bases stayed unmatched. The CDR3 has 13 residues. CDR1 is MNHEY and CDR2 is SMNVEV in the germline V gene (reference sequence).

In its sample, this clone was seen once. This chain joins TRBV12-5 and TRBJ1-1, with 7 bases lining up with TRBD1. Germline-derived CDR1 and CDR2 are LGHNT and FRNRAP. This CDR3 contains 13 residues. V shed 5 bases, J shed 8 bases, and the junction held 8 bases outside the gene matches. This CDR3 is CASGLRGAWEAFF. CDR3 sequence (DNA): TGTGCTAGTGGTCTCAGGGGGGCCTGGGAAGCTTTCTTT. Combining the CDR3 with reference TRBV12-5 and TRBJ1-1 gives the whole variable domain DARVTQTPRHKVTEMGQEVTMRCQPILGHNTVFWYRQTMMQGLELLAYFRNRAPLDDSGMPKDRFSAEMPDATLATLKIQPSEPRDSAVYFCASGLRGAWEAFFGQGTRLTVV.

The rearrangement uses TRBV9 and TRBJ2-2; the D gene is possibly TRBD2 (5 bases). The germline V and J ends were trimmed by 6 bases and 7 bases, with 19 bases remaining between them. In germline, CDR1 is SGDLS, CDR2 YYNGEE. The CDR3 is made up of 15 amino acids. The CDR3 DNA reads TGTGCCAGCACCCAGCGTCCCGGGAATATCGGGGAGCTGTTTTTT. It is translated as CASTQRPGNIGELFF.

J is TRBJ2-1 and V is TRBV15, with D unclear. Germline values: CDR1 LNHNV, CDR2 YYDKDF (reference sequence). V lost 1 base and J 0 bases, leaving 10 bases between the germline ends. This CDR3 has 16 amino acids. CDR3 loop: CATSRGGDLSYNEQFF. The CDR3, as DNA: TGTGCCACCAGCAGAGGAGGAGACCTCTCCTACAATGAGCAGTTCTTC.

CDR3 DNA sequence: TGTGCCAGCAGTTTTTCGCAGGGGAGCTCCTACGAGCAGTACTTC. This gives the protein CASSFSQGSSYEQYF. This chain links TRBV28 with TRBJ2-7; a weak D match, TRBD1 (6 bases). The germline V gene has CDR1 MDHEN and CDR2 SYDVKM. There are 15 residues in the CDR3. Trimming left V 3 bases short and J 0 bases short, with 12 bases between. Combining the CDR3 with reference TRBV28 and TRBJ2-7 gives the whole variable domain DVKVTQSSRYLVKRTGEKVFLECVQDMDHENMFWYRQDPGLGLRLIYFSYDVKMKEKGDIPEGYSVSREKKERFSLILESASTNQTSMYLCASSFSQGSSYEQYFGPGTRLTVT.

The chain links TRBV28 to TRBJ2-2; no definite D call. CDR1 and CDR2 from the germline V gene are MDHEN and SYDVKM. Deletions cut 6 bases from V and 3 bases from J, with 2 bases between. The CDR3 has 11 residues. The CDR3 is CASRYTGELFF. The CDR3 DNA sequence: TGTGCCAGCAGGTACACCGGGGAGCTGTTTTTT.

CDR3 DNA sequence: TGTGCCAGCAGTTTAGGGACGGGCAGGGGGCGGGAAAAACTGTTTTTT. It codes for CASSLGTGRGREKLFF. The rearrangement uses TRBV27 and TRBJ1-4, with 8 positions matching TRBD1. CDR3 length: 16 amino acids. V lost 2 bases, J lost 8 bases, and 10 bases stayed unmatched. The germline CDR1 and CDR2 sequences are MNHEY and SMNVEV (reference sequence).

V is TRBV6-6 and J is TRBJ1-5, with TRBD1 as a possible D gene (5 bases). V lost 2 bases, J lost 6 bases, and 11 bases lay in between. This CDR3 comprises 14 residues. CDR1 MNHNY and CDR2 SVGAGI come from the germline V gene (reference sequence). The CDR3 loop is CASSYDGTGQPQHF. The CDR3 DNA sequence: TGTGCCAGCAGTTACGACGGGACGGGTCAGCCCCAGCATTTT.

The V gene is TRBV6-1, the J gene TRBJ2-1; 8 bases line up with TRBD1. CDR1 and CDR2 (germline): MNHNS, SASEGT. Germline trimming cut 10 bases from V and 4 bases from J; bases unmatched to any gene: 9. CDR3 length equals 14 residues. CDR3 residues: CATIRTGHYNEQFF. The CDR3 nucleotides are TGTGCCACCATACGGACAGGGCATTACAATGAGCAGTTCTTC.

The chain has TRBV5-5 and TRBJ2-7; TRBD1 is a possible D gene (7 bases). This CDR3 spans 13 amino acids. Deletions cut 4 bases from V and 4 bases from J, with 12 bases between. Germline CDR1 SGHKS, CDR2 YYEKEE (reference sequence). CDR3 DNA sequence: TGTGCCAGCAGCCTCCAGGGGGGTTACGAGCAGTACTTC. This gives the protein CASSLQGGYEQYF.

This sequence joins TRBV10-3 and TRBJ2-3; TRBD2 matches 8 bases. The CDR3 has 17 residues. The ends lost 0 bases at V and 6 bases at J; junction bases unmatched: 11. Germline lookup yields CDR1 ENHRY and CDR2 SYGVKD. Here the CDR3 reads CAISESMDGRAVDTQYF. In nucleotides, the CDR3 is TGTGCCATCAGTGAGTCAATGGACGGGAGGGCCGTGGATACGCAGTATTTT.

The rearrangement links TRBV6-5 to TRBJ1-2, with D possibly TRBD1 on 5 matching bases. The CDR3 has 14 residues. V gave up 4 bases and J gave up 7 bases, with 16 bases separating them. The germline gives CDR1 MNHEY, CDR2 SVGAGI. The CDR3 spells CASSWGPTTGGYTF. CDR3 nucleotide sequence: TGTGCCAGCAGTTGGGGACCTACGACGGGTGGCTACACCTTC.

V gene TRBV11-2 combines with J gene TRBJ1-3, with unresolved D. From germline, CDR1 is SGHAT and CDR2 FQNNGV. This CDR3 comprises 13 residues. Trimming removed 9 bases from V and 0 bases from J, with 9 bases in between. CDR3 sequence (DNA): TGTGCCAGTGAGGGTTACTCTGGAAACACCATATATTTT. Translation: CASEGYSGNTIYF.

The table lists this clone with a count of one. This chain joins TRBV7-9 and TRBJ2-7, with 8 bases aligning to TRBD1. CDR3 size: 16 residues. Germline CDR1 is SEHNR and CDR2 is FQNEAQ (reference sequence). Germline trimming cut 3 bases from V and 7 bases from J; bases unmatched to any gene: 14. The CDR3 sequence: CASSFTGAGGLEEQYF. The CDR3 nucleotides read TGTGCCAGCAGCTTTACCGGGGCAGGGGGCCTGGAGGAGCAGTACTTC.

This clone was counted a few times. The V call is TRBV5-1, the J call TRBJ2-7, with TRBD1 identical over 9 bases. The CDR3 contains 13 residues. Germline lookup yields CDR1 SGHRS and CDR2 YFSETQ. The V segment lost 7 bases and the J segment 5 bases; nucleotides outside the gene matches: 7. For the CDR3, the DNA is TGCGCCAGCCCGGACAGGGGACCCCACGAGCAGTACTTC. Amino acids: CASPDRGPHEQYF.

The V and J genes are TRBV11-2 and TRBJ2-7, with 7 bases aligning to TRBD2. Per the germline V gene, CDR1 is SGHAT and CDR2 is FQNNGV. The ends lost 4 bases at V and 6 bases at J; junction bases unmatched: 12. The CDR3 is 15 amino acids. The CDR3 DNA reads as TGTGCCAGCAGCTCCTCTTCCGGCCAGCGGGGCGAGCAGTACTTC. It yields the protein CASSSSSGQRGEQYF.

This rearrangement joins TRBV5-1 to TRBJ2-3, with 8 bases lining up with TRBD2. Losses at the gene ends were 6 bases for V and 5 bases for J; bases not matched to a gene: 8. The CDR3 contains 14 residues. Per the germline V gene, CDR1 is SGHRS and CDR2 is YFSETQ. The CDR3 reads CASTQRAGEDTQYF. CDR3 sequence (DNA): TGCGCCAGCACCCAGCGAGCGGGGGAAGATACGCAGTATTTT. Drawing the rest from reference TRBV5-1 and TRBJ2-3, the complete variable domain is KAGVTQTPRYLIKTRGQQVTLSCSPISGHRSVSWYQQTPGQGLQFLFEYFSETQRNKGNFPGRFSGRQFSNSRSEMNVSTLELGDSALYLCASTQRAGEDTQYFGPGTRLTVL.